The 5 T cell receptor beta chains listed next were all sequenced from one sample in a study of T-cell reconstitution after alpha-beta-depleted transplantation in children. The TCRbeta library was prepared with unique molecular identifiers. TCRdb analysed the PCR reads with MiXCR anew, one entry per CDR3 protein. The data show some 550,000 distinct CDR3 sequences, about 18% seen once. This specimen was PBMCs from the stem cell graft donor, taken from the stem cell graft. The receptors stem from a human donor who donated a stem cell graft to a child with acute lymphoblastic leukemia.

The genes are TRBV5-1 and TRBJ2-1; D may correspond to TRBD1 or TRBD2 (5 bases each). The length of the CDR3 is 14 residues. Germline V gene data show CDR1 as SGHRS and CDR2 as YFSETQ. The ends were cut back, 0 bases at V and 5 bases at J, with 9 bases in the middle. The CDR3 DNA reads TGCGCCAGCAGCTTGGAACTGGGGGACAATGAGCAGTTCTTC. It encodes CASSLELGDNEQFF.

This clonotype appeared a few times. Written as DNA, the CDR3 is TGTGCCAGCAGCTTAGGACTAGCTGAGCAGTACTTC. Amino acids: CASSLGLAEQYF. V and J are TRBV7-9 and TRBJ2-7; TRBD2 aligns across 7 bases. Germline V gene lookup returns CDR1 SEHNR and CDR2 FQNEAQ (reference sequence). V lost 1 base and J lost 7; bases outside the gene matches: 1. This CDR3 has 12 residues. Based on the CDR3 plus reference TRBV7-9 and TRBJ2-7, the full variable domain is DTGVSQNPRHKITKRGQNVTFRCDPISEHNRLYWYRQTLGQGPEFLTYFQNEAQLEKSRLLSDRFSAERPKGSFSTLEIQRTEQGDSAMYLCASSLGLAEQYFGPGTRLTVT.

This clonotype was found a few times. The gene calls are TRBV5-1 and TRBJ2-7, with TRBD2 matching over 10 bases. CDR1 is SGHRS, CDR2 YFSETQ, per germline. The CDR3 spans 14 residues. V was pared by 4 bases and J by 3 bases, with 4 bases of the junction left unmatched. Here the CDR3 reads CASSMRLAGYEQYF. The CDR3 nucleotides are TGCGCCAGCAGCATGAGACTAGCGGGCTACGAGCAGTACTTC.

The V call is TRBV12-3 or TRBV12-4, the J call TRBJ1-1; D remains ambiguous. The CDR3 spans 13 residues. V was cut by 8 bases and J by 2 bases, with 12 bases left in between. CDR3 bases: TGTGCCAGCGGCCACAGCGACAACACTGAAGCTTTCTTT. It yields the protein CASGHSDNTEAFF.

A remark on this clonotype: The germline gene is not matched at one end of the junction; a read error may be the cause. The chain joins TRBV5-1 to TRBJ2-7, with TRBD2 matching 7 bases. Germline V lookup: CDR1 SGHRS, CDR2 YFSETQ. The CDR3 loop spans 13 amino acids. CDR3 sequence (DNA): TGCCCCAGCAGCTTGGTCGCGGGAGACGAGCAGTACTTC. It is translated as CPSSLVAGDEQYF.